The 11 T cell receptor beta chains presented below share a single source sample, sequenced in a study of cytomegalovirus exposure and HLA in healthy donors. The PCR was carried out with 60 Vbeta primers and 13 Jbeta primers. Sequencing was performed with immunoSEQ multiplex PCR; in TCRdb, only in-frame clones are kept and a portion is missing. The sample shows 90,000 to 100,000 clones, approximately 80% of them seen only once. Sample: PBMCs. The source is a female donor in good health and CMV-seronegative.

This clone showed up just once. The chain employs TRBV5-4 and TRBJ2-1; 7 nucleotides match TRBD2. J lost 0 bases, V lost 3 bases, and 3 bases had no gene match. Germline V gene data show CDR1 as SGHNT and CDR2 as YYREEE (reference sequence). The CDR3 is 15 residues long. The CDR3 here is CASSSGTTSYNEQFF. Written as DNA, the CDR3 is TGTGCCAGCAGCTCCGGGACTACCTCCTACAATGAGCAGTTCTTC.

This chain connects TRBV15 to TRBJ2-7; possible D gene TRBD2, 6 bases. There are 18 residues in the CDR3. V was clipped by 0 bases and J by 0 bases, with 18 bases between them. Germline V gives CDR1 LNHNV, CDR2 YYDKDF (reference sequence). Here the CDR3 reads CATSRDSFLGGLSYEQYF. The CDR3 coding sequence is TGTGCCACCAGCAGAGATTCCTTCCTCGGGGGTCTCTCCTACGAGCAGTACTTC.

This clone was seen a handful of times. The chain carries TRBV21-1 and TRBJ1-2. TRBV21-1 is deemed a pseudogene. The CDR3 runs 11 residues. The CDR3 protein is CASSNGYGYTF. CDR3 bases: TGTGCCAGCAGCAACGGCTATGGCTACACCTTC.

This chain uses TRBV6-5 with TRBJ1-6; TRBD1 is a possible D gene (5 bases). The CDR3 has 14 residues. Deletions cut 7 bases from V and 6 bases from J, with 13 bases between. From germline, CDR1 is MNHEY and CDR2 SVGAGI. In nucleotides, the CDR3 is TGTGCCAGCACCGCAGACAGTAGTAATTCACCCCTCCACTTT. Translated, it gives CASTADSSNSPLHF.

The chain couples TRBV7-2 to TRBJ2-7, with 7 bases fitting TRBD1. Germline CDR1 SGHTA, CDR2 FQGNSA. Germline trimming cut 5 bases from V and 3 bases from J; bases unmatched to any gene: 7. This CDR3 is built from 14 residues. As DNA, the CDR3 is TGTGCCAGCAGCCGTCGGGACAGCCTCTACGAGCAGTACTTC. It specifies CASSRRDSLYEQYF.

In regard to this clone: One junction end does not reproduce the germline sequence, and a read error may be involved. V is TRBV7-7 and J is TRBJ1-1; the match to TRBD1 covers 9 bases. The CDR3 is 13 residues long. The V gene's germline CDR1 is SSHAT and CDR2 FNYEAQ (reference sequence). As DNA, the CDR3 is TGTGCTAGCAGCCTGGGACAGGGCACTGAAGCTTTCTTT. This codes for CASSLGQGTEAFF.

The V call is TRBV6-1, the J call TRBJ1-1; TRBD1 matches at 8 bases. From germline, CDR1 is MNHNS and CDR2 SASEGT. This CDR3 is built from 15 residues. The V and J ends lost 3 bases and 0 bases, in that order; junction bases with no gene match: 3. This CDR3 reads CASSDQGAMNTEAFF. In DNA, the CDR3 is TGTGCCAGCAGTGATCAGGGGGCGATGAACACTGAAGCTTTCTTT.

The rearrangement links TRBV27 to TRBJ1-2; maybe TRBD1 (5 bases). CDR1 is MNHEY, CDR2 SMNVEV, per germline (reference sequence). Trimming pared 5 bases from V and 5 bases from J, leaving 12 bases between. The CDR3 contains 13 residues. CDR3 bases: TGTGCCAGCAGTGGGGGGGAGGTTTATGGCTACACCTTC. This sequence encodes CASSGGEVYGYTF.

The chain uses TRBV2 and TRBJ2-5; 8 bases agree with TRBD1. The CDR3 extends over 14 amino acids. J lost 5 bases, V lost 4 bases, and 6 bases had no gene match. Germline V gene sequence: CDR1 SNHLY, CDR2 FYNNEI. DNA of the CDR3: TGTGCCAGCAGTGCAGGGGGCGCAGGGGAGACCCAGTACTTC. Its protein is CASSAGGAGETQYF.

This sequence joins TRBV6-5 and TRBJ1-1, with D perhaps matching TRBD1 (5 bases). This CDR3 has 14 amino acids. The V end was cut by 5 bases, the J end by 10 bases, with 20 bases between. CDR1 and CDR2 from the germline V gene are MNHEY and SVGAGI. CDR3 DNA sequence: TGTGCCAGCAGTCGCTTCCGGCCGGGGGGGGGAGCTTTCTTT. Amino acid sequence: CASSRFRPGGGAFF.

The chain has TRBV5-6 and TRBJ2-1; 10 bases match TRBD2. Germline values: CDR1 SGHDT, CDR2 YYEEEE. J was trimmed by 4 bases and V by 4 bases; bases with no gene match: 8. CDR3 length: 16 amino acids. CDR3 loop: CASSTGASGRYNEQFF. The CDR3 DNA follows: TGTGCCAGCAGCACCGGGGCTAGCGGGAGATACAATGAGCAGTTCTTC.